Listed here are 30 T cell receptor beta chains from one sample, sequenced in a study of PD-1 blockade in classical Hodgkin lymphoma. Measured with immunoSEQ multiplex PCR; TCRdb has only the in-frame clones, and not every one. The top ten hold over 7.5% of the sample, which has 55,000 to 75,000 clones, 65% to 75% seen once. Brentuximab vedotin exposure varied among the patients, all of whom had relapsed after autologous stem cell transplantation. The sequences come from peripheral blood mononuclear cells (PBMCs), collected before the second cycle of nivolumab. The receptors here all came from a human donor with classical Hodgkin lymphoma.

In this sample, this clone turned up a few times. This chain connects TRBV12-5 to TRBJ1-5; the D is unclear. Per the germline V gene, CDR1 is LGHNT and CDR2 is FRNRAP. Trimming stripped 6 bases from V and 3 bases from J, with 6 bases between. CDR3 length: 12 residues. In DNA, the CDR3 is TGTGCTAGTGGGCTCAACAATCAGCCCCAGCATTTT. It specifies CASGLNNQPQHF.

This clone came up once. The chain couples TRBV5-6 to TRBJ2-3, with D tentatively TRBD2 (6 bases). Germline-derived CDR1 and CDR2 are SGHDT and YYEEEE. Trimming took off 2 bases at V and 0 bases at J, with 10 bases between the two ends. The CDR3 is 15 residues long. The CDR3 DNA reads as TGTGCCAGCAGCTTTCGGGGGACTAGCACAGATACGCAGTATTTT. As protein: CASSFRGTSTDTQYF.

This chain joins TRBV11-3 and TRBJ2-2; D is unclear. The length of the CDR3 is 14 residues. V was shortened by 5 bases and J by 5 bases, with 12 bases between the two germline ends. Germline lookup yields CDR1 SGHNT and CDR2 YENEEA. CDR3 in DNA: TGTGCCAGCAGCCGGTGGCAGGAGACCGGGGAGCTGTTTTTT. Its protein product is CASSRWQETGELFF.

The chain combines TRBV4-2 with TRBJ2-1, with TRBD2 identical over 8 bases. J lost 3 bases, V lost 3 bases, and 4 bases had no gene match. The CDR3 is 15 residues long. Germline CDR1 LGHNA, CDR2 YNFKEQ. CDR3 DNA sequence: TGTGCCAGCAGCCACAGTAGCGGGGTCTACAATGAGCAGTTCTTC. Translation gives CASSHSSGVYNEQFF.

The chain uses TRBV11-2 and TRBJ2-2, with D possibly being TRBD1 (6 bases). Germline CDR1 reads SGHAT; CDR2 reads FQNNGV. Trimming took 5 bases from V and 0 from J, leaving 13 bases between them. The CDR3 covers 16 residues. This CDR3 reads CASSPRTDPNTGELFF. CDR3 bases: TGTGCCAGCAGCCCCCGGACAGACCCGAACACCGGGGAGCTGTTTTTT.

This chain uses TRBV27 with TRBJ2-7; D unresolved. V lost 6 bases, J lost 4 bases, and 16 bases lay in between. CDR3 size: 14 residues. Germline V gene lookup returns CDR1 MNHEY and CDR2 SMNVEV (reference sequence). The CDR3 DNA follows: TGTGCCAGCAGACAGAATGTTCGTAATTACGAGCAGTACTTC. It specifies CASRQNVRNYEQYF.

The chain employs TRBV5-1 and TRBJ2-1; 13 bases agree with TRBD2. V trimming: 4 bases; J trimming: 8 bases; junction bases outside the gene matches: 6. Germline V gene lookup returns CDR1 SGHRS and CDR2 YFSETQ. The CDR3 length is 15 residues. This chain's CDR3 is CASSLIGLAGDEQFF. The CDR3 nucleotides read TGCGCCAGCAGCCTTATAGGACTAGCGGGAGATGAGCAGTTCTTC.

V and J are TRBV7-2 and TRBJ2-1; the D gene is possibly TRBD1 (5 bases). Germline V gives CDR1 SGHTA, CDR2 FQGNSA. V lost 10 bases and J 2 bases, leaving 18 bases between the germline ends. The CDR3 has 15 residues. The CDR3: CATIPGGAPYNEQFF. CDR3 coding DNA: TGTGCCACCATCCCCGGTGGGGCCCCCTACAATGAGCAGTTCTTC.

V and J are TRBV11-3 and TRBJ1-1; 7 bases are shared with TRBD1. The germline gives CDR1 SGHNT, CDR2 YENEEA. Losses at the gene ends were 5 bases for V and 2 bases for J; bases not matched to a gene: 8. The CDR3 is 15 residues long. CDR3 sequence (DNA): TGTGCCAGCAGCCCACCGGGACAGCCAAACACTGAAGCTTTCTTT. Protein: CASSPPGQPNTEAFF.

The gene calls are TRBV7-9 and TRBJ2-7, with 10 bases lining up with TRBD1. The CDR3 is made up of 14 amino acids. The trim removed 4 bases at V and 1 base at J, leaving 1 base unmatched. Germline V lookup: CDR1 SEHNR, CDR2 FQNEAQ (reference sequence). The CDR3 DNA follows: TGTGCCAGCAGCTCGGACAGGGGGTCCTACGAGCAGTACTTC. Residues: CASSSDRGSYEQYF.

The V call is TRBV5-4, the J call TRBJ1-6; the D is unclear. V shed 0 bases and J shed 10 bases, with 8 bases lying between them. In germline, CDR1 is SGHNT, CDR2 YYREEE (reference sequence). This CDR3 contains 13 residues. DNA of the CDR3: TGTGCCAGCAGCTTGGATCTGTACTCACCCCTCCACTTT. This gives the protein CASSLDLYSPLHF.

Relative to its sample, this clone is medium-sized. The J gene is TRBJ1-6, the V gene TRBV2; 9 nucleotides match TRBD1. The CDR3 totals 15 residues. The V gene end was trimmed by 8 bases and the J gene end by 9 bases; junction bases not matched to a gene: 11. Germline CDR1 is SNHLY and CDR2 is FYNNEI. CDR3 DNA: TGTGCCAGCGGCCCGAACCCGGGACAGGGTTCACCCCTCCACTTT. Its translation: CASGPNPGQGSPLHF.

This clone was observed a handful of times. The chain joins TRBV5-1 to TRBJ1-1, with a possible D match to TRBD1 (5 bases). V was pared by 2 bases and J by 0 bases, with 14 bases between. There are 16 residues in the CDR3. The germline gives CDR1 SGHRS, CDR2 YFSETQ. The CDR3 DNA sequence: TGCGCCAGCAGCTTAGGGACTGCAAGGATGAACACTGAAGCTTTCTTT. Its protein product is CASSLGTARMNTEAFF.

The rearrangement joins TRBV14 to TRBJ2-7; D may be TRBD1 (5 bases). CDR3 length: 14 residues. Trimming removed 3 bases at V and 2 bases at J, with 11 bases between. From germline, CDR1 is SGHDN and CDR2 FVKESK. The chain's CDR3 is CASSHQGFTYEQYF. Written as DNA, the CDR3 is TGTGCCAGCAGCCACCAGGGATTTACCTACGAGCAGTACTTC.

This clone occurred once. The chain has TRBV5-1 and TRBJ2-4, with D possibly called TRBD1 or TRBD2 (5 bases each). The CDR3 is 15 amino acids. Trimming left V 4 bases short and J 6 bases short, with 17 bases between. Germline CDR1 and CDR2: SGHRS and YFSETQ. The DNA for the CDR3 is TGCGCCAGCAGCCTGGGGCCCCCGGCGGGAAACATTCAGTACTTC. Translated: CASSLGPPAGNIQYF.

The rearrangement uses TRBV29-1 and TRBJ1-4; 9 bases map to TRBD1. V shed 7 bases, J shed 2 bases, and the junction held 2 bases outside the gene matches. This CDR3 has 13 amino acids. Germline CDR1 SQVTM, CDR2 ANQGSEA. Here the CDR3 reads CSAGQGTNEKLFF. The DNA for the CDR3 is TGCAGCGCTGGACAGGGGACTAATGAAAAACTGTTTTTT.

This rearrangement joins TRBV5-4 to TRBJ2-1, with TRBD1 identical over 7 bases. Trimming removed 4 bases from V and 0 bases from J; junction bases left unmatched: 10. Germline V gene sequence: CDR1 SGHNT, CDR2 YYREEE (reference sequence). The CDR3 contains 17 residues. CDR3 sequence reads: CASSVGTETSSYNEQFF. The CDR3 coding sequence is TGTGCCAGCAGCGTGGGGACAGAGACGAGCTCCTACAATGAGCAGTTCTTC.

About this clone: The same CDR3 is also encoded by other DNA sequences in this sample. The chain combines TRBV19 with TRBJ2-7; possibly TRBD1 for D (5 bases). Trimming left V 2 bases short and J 0 bases short, with 8 bases between. This CDR3 has 14 amino acids. Germline assignment: CDR1 LNHDA and CDR2 SQIVND (reference sequence). The CDR3 DNA reads as TGTGCCAGTAGTATACAGGGCACCTCCTACGAGCAGTACTTC. Protein product: CASSIQGTSYEQYF.

The V call is TRBV4-1, the J call TRBJ2-2, with D unresolved. The CDR3 extends over 15 amino acids. Per germline, CDR1 MGHRA and CDR2 YSYEKL. V lost 4 bases and J lost 2, with 11 bases in between. CDR3: CASSRIRANTGELFF. The DNA for the CDR3 is TGCGCCAGCAGCCGAATAAGAGCTAACACCGGGGAGCTGTTTTTT.

This clone has a single count. The J gene is TRBJ2-1, the V gene TRBV11-3; D is ambiguous. V lost 2 bases, J lost 4 bases, and 6 bases lay in between. The CDR3 spans 13 residues. The germline V gene encodes CDR1 SGHNT and CDR2 YENEEA. The CDR3 protein is CASSLNFYNEQFF. In DNA, the CDR3 is TGTGCCAGCAGCTTAAACTTTTACAATGAGCAGTTCTTC.

V and J are TRBV7-9 and TRBJ1-2; tentatively, D is TRBD1 (6 bases). V lost 4 bases to trimming and J lost 5 bases, with 14 bases between them. The length of the CDR3 is 14 residues. Germline CDR1 and CDR2: SEHNR and FQNEAQ (reference sequence). In DNA, the CDR3 is TGTGCCAGCAGCTCCCAGGGGACATCGTATGGCTACACCTTC. This encodes CASSSQGTSYGYTF.

This rearrangement joins TRBV11-3 to TRBJ2-5; 7 bases map to TRBD1. Germline CDR1 is SGHNT and CDR2 is YENEEA. Trimming cost V 2 bases and J 1 base; bases outside gene matches: 13. This CDR3 has 18 amino acids. DNA of the CDR3: TGTGCCAGCAGCTTATTGTGGGGACAGTCTCCTCCCCAAGAGACCCAGTACTTC. It codes for CASSLLWGQSPPQETQYF. The full variable domain, completed using reference TRBV11-3 and TRBJ2-5, is EAGVVQSPRYKIIEKKQPVAFWCNPISGHNTLYWYLQNLGQGPELLIRYENEEAVDDSQLPKDRFSAERLKGVDSTLKIQPAELGDSAVYLCASSLLWGQSPPQETQYFGPGTRLLVL.

The chain couples TRBV5-1 to TRBJ1-3; D call uncertain. The CDR3 runs to 19 residues. CDR1 is SGHRS and CDR2 is YFSETQ in the germline V gene. With 3 bases removed from V and 2 bases from J, the gap between germline ends came to 24 bases. The CDR3 reads CASSSTRLREASAGNTIYF. CDR3 nucleotides: TGCGCCAGCAGCTCGACCCGGCTGAGGGAGGCTTCCGCTGGAAACACCATATATTTT.

This rearrangement joins TRBV27 to TRBJ2-7; maybe TRBD2 (7 bases). The germline CDR1 and CDR2 sequences are MNHEY and SMNVEV (reference sequence). The CDR3 has 15 amino acids. The V gene lost 6 bases and the J gene lost 6 bases, with 21 bases spanning the gap. CDR3 bases: TGTGCCAGCAGATTCTTAGGGGGGGTCGGCGGCGAGCAGTACTTC. Its protein product is CASRFLGGVGGEQYF.

The chain uses TRBV5-1 and TRBJ2-7, with 7 bases aligning to TRBD1. Germline lookup yields CDR1 SGHRS and CDR2 YFSETQ. With 0 bases clipped from V and 4 bases from J, the junction kept 7 bases outside the gene matches. The CDR3 runs 15 residues. This chain's CDR3 is CASSLEPGQNYEQYF. The CDR3 coding sequence is TGCGCCAGCAGCTTGGAACCGGGACAGAATTACGAGCAGTACTTC.

The rearrangement uses TRBV2 and TRBJ1-2; D gene ambiguous. The CDR3 is 13 residues long. Trimming took 10 bases from V and 0 from J, leaving 12 bases between them. Germline V lookup: CDR1 SNHLY, CDR2 FYNNEI. As DNA, the CDR3 is TGTGCCACCCCAAGGGAGTCTAACTATGGCTACACCTTC. Amino acid sequence: CATPRESNYGYTF.

This clone has just a few counts. This rearrangement joins TRBV27 to TRBJ1-6; possibly TRBD1 for D (5 bases). V lost 5 bases, J lost 9 bases, and 17 bases lay in between. CDR1 is MNHEY, CDR2 SMNVEV, per germline (reference sequence). CDR3 length equals 15 residues. The CDR3 loop reads CASSRGWDGFSPLHF. The CDR3 coding sequence is TGTGCCAGCAGTCGAGGTTGGGACGGGTTTTCACCCCTCCACTTT.

The chain has TRBV4-2 and TRBJ2-2, with D hard to call. CDR1 is LGHNA, CDR2 YNFKEQ, per germline. This CDR3 region has 15 residues. The V and J ends lost 4 bases and 0 bases respectively, with 9 bases between them. The CDR3 bases are TGTGCCAGCAGCCCTGAGAGTTCGAACACCGGGGAGCTGTTTTTT. The encoded protein is CASSPESSNTGELFF.

This clone has a count of ten or more. The chain has TRBV15 and TRBJ1-3, with D hard to call. V dropped 0 bases and J dropped 9 bases, with 9 bases sitting between them. The CDR3 contains 13 residues. Per the germline V gene, CDR1 is LNHNV and CDR2 is YYDKDF (reference sequence). The DNA of the CDR3 is TGTGCCACCAGCAGAGATTTAAAAGGCACCATATATTTT. The encoded protein is CATSRDLKGTIYF.

This clone has a handful of counts. The chain employs TRBV29-1 and TRBJ2-1, with D unclear. This CDR3 has 10 residues. With 8 bases removed from V and 9 bases from J, the gap between germline ends came to 11 bases. Looked up from germline, CDR1 is SQVTM and CDR2 is ANQGSEA. CDR3 bases: TGCAGCACCTCTTCCGTTGAGCAGTTCTTC. Translation gives CSTSSVEQFF.